This T cell receptor beta chain was identified during a study of T cell clusters in autoimmune cytopenias. Regarding the study as a whole: TRB repertoire shifts in secondary cytopenia and chronic lymphocytic leukemia mostly reflected lymphoma, not autoimmunity. Functional roles of the in silico T cell clusters still await experimental validation. Physiological T cell clusters of healthy donors were apparently absent in primary autoimmune cytopenia patients.

To note about this clonotype: Its target is not known.

About 37,500 genome equivalents of blood DNA were amplified for TRB. TRB rearrangements were amplified by touch-down multiplex PCR with mixed TRB-A/B primers. For each CDR3 protein, TCRdb gives one entry from its re-call of the multiplex PCR reads, without DNA. This table lists some 5,000 distinct CDR3 sequences. This CDR3 spans 15 amino acids. Germline CDR1 and CDR2: SGHRS and YFSETQ. These data also formed part of another study, on T cell repertoires in aging, cancer and after chemotherapy. That study adds: The full dataset contained millions of TCR reads.

The J gene is TRBJ2-1, the V gene TRBV5-1. This clonotype originated in a human donor in good health. Sequencing was carried out using peripheral blood. CDR3 sequence: CASGPRSGSYNEQFF.